This T cell receptor beta chain was identified during a study of T cells in Graves' hyperthyroidism and ophthalmopathy. Study-level results: In the blood, most expanded thyroid clonotypes above 0.001 appeared as well.

It was RNA transcripts that yielded the amplified TCR beta CDR3 regions. Researchers ran a first-round RT-PCR on the TCR CDR3 using the HTBI primer set. TCRdb ran MiXCR on the multiplex PCR reads and lists one entry per CDR3 protein. The sample yields around 700,000 distinct CDR3 sequences, under 45% seen once. Cells are PBMCs isolated from 10 ml of fresh blood. J lost 6 bases, V lost 5 bases, and 8 bases had no gene match. The CDR3 extends over 14 amino acids. The V gene's germline CDR1 is DFQATT and CDR2 SNEGSKA (reference sequence). This clonotype was seen repeatedly, ten times or more. Antigen specificity is unknown.

The sample taken for sequencing was blood. This receptor was obtained from a woman aged 40-49 years with Graves' hyperthyroidism. The chain links TRBV20-1 to TRBJ1-5, with TRBD1 matching over 9 bases. The CDR3 is CSALPGQGGQPQHF. The DNA of the CDR3 is TGCAGTGCTCTACCGGGACAGGGAGGTCAGCCCCAGCATTTT.